This T cell receptor beta chain is drawn from a study of T-cell reconstitution after alpha-beta-depleted transplantation in children. This sample's TCRbeta library carried unique molecular identifier barcodes. TCRdb re-analysed the PCR reads in MiXCR, keeping a single row per CDR3 protein. The table includes about 340,000 distinct CDR3 sequences, 10% detected once. Germline V gives CDR1 DFQATT, CDR2 SNEGSKA (reference sequence). The ends lost 0 bases at V and 4 bases at J; junction bases unmatched: 3. This CDR3 is built from 14 residues. This receptor was identified in a human donor who donated a stem cell graft to a child with acute lymphoblastic leukemia. This sample comprised PBMCs from the stem cell graft donor, obtained from the stem cell graft. This sequence joins TRBV20-1 and TRBJ2-1, with 7 bases matching TRBD2. The chain's CDR3 is CSARDRREYNEQFF. The CDR3, as DNA: TGCAGTGCTAGAGATAGGCGGGAGTACAATGAGCAGTTCTTC.